This T cell receptor beta chain appears in the sequencing data of a study of long-term antiretroviral therapy in people with HIV. Study information: The oldest samples precede the 2015 immediate-ART recommendation by about a decade. Study-wide results and caveats: Within the repertoire, clones expanded before ART were dominant at all time points.

About this clone itself: Its cognate antigen is unknown.

This was the immunoSEQ v3.0 assay at survey level. Only in-frame clones appear in the TCRdb table, and some are missing; sequencing was by immunoSEQ multiplex PCR. The data contain about 40,000 clones, 85% to 90% of them singletons. The CDR3 sequence is 19 residues long. Germline values: CDR1 SGHTA, CDR2 FQGTGA. Deletions cut 0 bases from V and 0 bases from J, with 19 bases between. Sampling of each donor yielded at least one pre-ART PBMC sample and at least two post-ART PBMC samples. Sequencing used unsorted PBMCs, obtained 3.1 years after starting antiretroviral therapy. The TCR was taken from a woman aged 45-59 years with HIV. The rearrangement links TRBV7-3 to TRBJ2-3; D not resolved. CDR3 residues: CASSLTVGWGATSTDTQYF. CDR3 sequence (DNA): TGTGCCAGCAGCTTAACCGTTGGGTGGGGTGCCACTAGCACAGATACGCAGTATTTT.